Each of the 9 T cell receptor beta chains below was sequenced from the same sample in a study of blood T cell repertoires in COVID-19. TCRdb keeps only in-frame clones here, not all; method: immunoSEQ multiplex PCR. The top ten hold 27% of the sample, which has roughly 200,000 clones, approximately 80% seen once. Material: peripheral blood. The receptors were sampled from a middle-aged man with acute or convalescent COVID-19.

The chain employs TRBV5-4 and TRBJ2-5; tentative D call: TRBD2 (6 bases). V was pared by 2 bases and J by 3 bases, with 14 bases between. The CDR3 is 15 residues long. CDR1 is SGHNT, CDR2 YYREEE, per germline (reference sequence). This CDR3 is CASSFAAGGKETQYF. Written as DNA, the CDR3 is TGTGCCAGCAGCTTCGCGGCGGGCGGGAAAGAGACCCAGTACTTC.

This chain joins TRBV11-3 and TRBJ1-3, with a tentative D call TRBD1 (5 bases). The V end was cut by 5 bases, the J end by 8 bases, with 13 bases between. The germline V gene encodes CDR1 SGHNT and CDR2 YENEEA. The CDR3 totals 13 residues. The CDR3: CASSRNTRDTIYF. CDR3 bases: TGTGCCAGCAGCCGAAACACCAGGGACACCATATATTTT. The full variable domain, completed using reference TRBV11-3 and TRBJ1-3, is EAGVVQSPRYKIIEKKQPVAFWCNPISGHNTLYWYLQNLGQGPELLIRYENEEAVDDSQLPKDRFSAERLKGVDSTLKIQPAELGDSAVYLCASSRNTRDTIYFGEGSWLTVV.

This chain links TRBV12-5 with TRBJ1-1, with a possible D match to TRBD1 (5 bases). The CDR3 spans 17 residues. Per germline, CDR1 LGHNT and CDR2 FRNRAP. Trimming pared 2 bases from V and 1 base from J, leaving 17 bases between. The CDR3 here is CASGLMWGPARNTEAFF. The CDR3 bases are TGTGCTAGTGGTTTGATGTGGGGCCCGGCCCGGAACACTGAAGCTTTCTTT. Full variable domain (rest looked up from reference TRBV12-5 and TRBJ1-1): DARVTQTPRHKVTEMGQEVTMRCQPILGHNTVFWYRQTMMQGLELLAYFRNRAPLDDSGMPKDRFSAEMPDATLATLKIQPSEPRDSAVYFCASGLMWGPARNTEAFFGQGTRLTVV.

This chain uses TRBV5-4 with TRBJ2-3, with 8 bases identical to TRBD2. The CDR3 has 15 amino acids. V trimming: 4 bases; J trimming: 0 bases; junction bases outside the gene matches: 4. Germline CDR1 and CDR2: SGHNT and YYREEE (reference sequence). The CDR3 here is CASSHGRESTDTQYF. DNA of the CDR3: TGTGCCAGCAGCCACGGGAGGGAAAGCACAGATACGCAGTATTTT.

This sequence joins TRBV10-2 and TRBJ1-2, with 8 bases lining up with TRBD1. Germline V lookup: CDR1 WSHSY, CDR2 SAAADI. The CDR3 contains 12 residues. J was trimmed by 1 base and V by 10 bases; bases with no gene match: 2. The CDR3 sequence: CAIDRGNYGYTF. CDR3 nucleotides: TGCGCCATAGACAGGGGTAACTATGGCTACACCTTC.

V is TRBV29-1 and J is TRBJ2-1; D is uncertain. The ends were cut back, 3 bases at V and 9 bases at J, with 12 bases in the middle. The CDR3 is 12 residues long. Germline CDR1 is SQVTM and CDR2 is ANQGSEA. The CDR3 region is CSVDRSDGEQFF. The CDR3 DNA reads TGCAGCGTTGACAGGTCAGATGGTGAGCAGTTCTTC.

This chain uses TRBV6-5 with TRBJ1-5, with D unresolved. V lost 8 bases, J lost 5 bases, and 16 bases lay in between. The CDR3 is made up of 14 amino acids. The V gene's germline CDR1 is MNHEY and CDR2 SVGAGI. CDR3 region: CASASRPRDQPQHF. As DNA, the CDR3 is TGTGCCAGCGCCTCCAGGCCGCGGGATCAGCCCCAGCATTTT.

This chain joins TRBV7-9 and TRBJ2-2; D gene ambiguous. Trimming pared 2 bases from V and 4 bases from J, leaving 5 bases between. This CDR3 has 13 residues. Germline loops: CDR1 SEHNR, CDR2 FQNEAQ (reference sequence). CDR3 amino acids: CASSLSFTGELFF. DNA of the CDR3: TGTGCCAGCAGCTTATCTTTCACCGGGGAGCTGTTTTTT.

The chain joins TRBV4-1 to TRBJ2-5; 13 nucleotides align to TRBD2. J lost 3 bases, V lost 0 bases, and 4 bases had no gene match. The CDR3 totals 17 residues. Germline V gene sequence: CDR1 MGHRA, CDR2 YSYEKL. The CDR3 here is CASSQELGLAGEETQYF. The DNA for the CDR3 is TGCGCCAGCAGCCAAGAGCTAGGACTAGCGGGAGAAGAGACCCAGTACTTC.